Listed below are T cell receptor beta chains from one sample, sequenced in a study of vaccination effects on CD4 cells after COVID-19. Some clones are missing from TCRdb's copy, which holds only in-frame ones; the method was immunoSEQ multiplex PCR. Seen here are around 28,000 clones, around 75% observed once, and the top ten hold approximately 29%. Their target antigens are unknown. The input for sequencing was CD4+ T cells from PBMCs cultured with SARS-CoV-2 spike peptides, taken before COVID-19 vaccination. The receptors were gathered from a human donor who received a COVID-19 vaccine. Both conserved end residues are part of each CDR3. The order of the fields is J gene, V gene, CDR3 protein.

J gene: TRBJ1-5
V gene: TRBV19
CDR3 protein: CASSPPYRVKRSNQPQHF

J gene: TRBJ1-2
V gene: TRBV6-5
CDR3 protein: CASSYSSGTGYGYTF

J gene: TRBJ2-3
V gene: TRBV14
CDR3 protein: CASSQVPDYPDTQYF

J gene: TRBJ1-4
V gene: TRBV2
CDR3 protein: CASRTGEVVEKLFF

J gene: TRBJ2-5
V gene: TRBV3-1/TRBV3-2
CDR3 protein: CASSQGSRPPETQYF

J gene: TRBJ2-7
V gene: TRBV6-5
CDR3 protein: CASRARGGDSYEQYF

J gene: TRBJ2-7
V gene: TRBV6-5
CDR3 protein: CASRRGTISYEQYF

J gene: TRBJ1-2
V gene: TRBV10-3
CDR3 protein: CAISEQYGYTF

J gene: TRBJ1-5
V gene: TRBV5-4
CDR3 protein: CASSLGPGNNQPQHF

J gene: TRBJ2-7
V gene: TRBV30
CDR3 protein: CAWSFYGRGVYEQYF

J gene: TRBJ1-2
V gene: TRBV7-8
CDR3 protein: CASSLKGSLYGYTF

J gene: TRBJ2-7
V gene: TRBV18
CDR3 protein: CASSPNAGQGSFYEQYF

J gene: TRBJ2-7
V gene: TRBV28
CDR3 protein: CASEGTAHEQYF

J gene: TRBJ1-1
V gene: TRBV19
CDR3 protein: CASKTGVNTEAFF

J gene: TRBJ2-7
V gene: TRBV3-1/TRBV3-2
CDR3 protein: CASSQDRRVGDYEQYF

J gene: TRBJ1-4
V gene: TRBV18
CDR3 protein: CASSQGQSEKLFF

J gene: TRBJ2-3
V gene: TRBV7-2
CDR3 protein: CASSLDYSGTGTDTQYF

J gene: TRBJ1-2
V gene: TRBV6-4
CDR3 protein: CASSVVPGEGYTF

J gene: TRBJ1-2
V gene: TRBV7-9
CDR3 protein: CASSSPGVYGYTF

J gene: TRBJ1-2
V gene: TRBV9
CDR3 protein: CASSVGSSNYGYTF

J gene: TRBJ1-2
V gene: TRBV13
CDR3 protein: CASSLLRGDLQDYGYTF

J gene: TRBJ2-7
V gene: TRBV30
CDR3 protein: CAWSAKTRSQEQYF

J gene: TRBJ1-5
V gene: TRBV2
CDR3 protein: CASSRETGTGYHF

J gene: TRBJ1-4
V gene: TRBV4-2
CDR3 protein: CASSPSHGTGNEKLFF

J gene: TRBJ2-7
V gene: TRBV25-1
CDR3 protein: CASMGQALYEQYF

J gene: TRBJ2-3
V gene: TRBV7-8
CDR3 protein: CASSPTPETQYF

J gene: TRBJ1-3
V gene: TRBV18
CDR3 protein: CASSPRQGILSGNTIYF

J gene: TRBJ1-4
V gene: TRBV4-1
CDR3 protein: CASSHLWGEKLFF

J gene: TRBJ1-4
V gene: TRBV7-2
CDR3 protein: CASSLAAGGEEKLFF

J gene: TRBJ2-7
V gene: TRBV5-1
CDR3 protein: CASSWGQGGYEQYF

J gene: TRBJ2-3
V gene: TRBV9
CDR3 protein: CASSVEAGTQYF

J gene: TRBJ2-5
V gene: TRBV28
CDR3 protein: CASSLSSTGETQYF

J gene: TRBJ1-2
V gene: TRBV7-2
CDR3 protein: CASSFAGALGYGYTF